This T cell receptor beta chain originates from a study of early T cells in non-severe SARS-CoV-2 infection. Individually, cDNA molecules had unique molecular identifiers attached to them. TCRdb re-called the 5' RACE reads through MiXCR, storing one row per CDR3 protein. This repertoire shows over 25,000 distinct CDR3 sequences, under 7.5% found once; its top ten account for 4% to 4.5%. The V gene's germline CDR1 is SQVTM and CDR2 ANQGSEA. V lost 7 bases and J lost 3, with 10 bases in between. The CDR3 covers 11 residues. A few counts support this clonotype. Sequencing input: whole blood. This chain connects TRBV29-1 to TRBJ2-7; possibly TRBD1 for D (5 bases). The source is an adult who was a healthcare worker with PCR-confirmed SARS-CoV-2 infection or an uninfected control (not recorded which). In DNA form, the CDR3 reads TGCAGCGCCTGGGGCGACTACGAGCAGTACTTC. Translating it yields CSAWGDYEQYF.